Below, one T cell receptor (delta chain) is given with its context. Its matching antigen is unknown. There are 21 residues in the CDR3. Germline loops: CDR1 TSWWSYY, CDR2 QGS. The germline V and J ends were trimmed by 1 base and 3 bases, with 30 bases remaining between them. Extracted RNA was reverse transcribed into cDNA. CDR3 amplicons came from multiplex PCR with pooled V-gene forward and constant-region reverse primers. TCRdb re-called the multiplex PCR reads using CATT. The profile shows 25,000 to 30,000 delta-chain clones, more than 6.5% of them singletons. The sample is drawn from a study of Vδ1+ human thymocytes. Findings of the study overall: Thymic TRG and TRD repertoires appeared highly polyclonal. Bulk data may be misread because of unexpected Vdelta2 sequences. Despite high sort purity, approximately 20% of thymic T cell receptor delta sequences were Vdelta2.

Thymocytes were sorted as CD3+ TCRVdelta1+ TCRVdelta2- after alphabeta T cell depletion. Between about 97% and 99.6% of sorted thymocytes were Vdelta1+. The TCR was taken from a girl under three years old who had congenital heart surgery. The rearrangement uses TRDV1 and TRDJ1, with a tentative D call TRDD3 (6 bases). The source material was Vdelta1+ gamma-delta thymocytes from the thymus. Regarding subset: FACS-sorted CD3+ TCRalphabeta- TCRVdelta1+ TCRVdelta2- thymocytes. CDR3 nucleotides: TGTGCTCTTGGGGAACCCCATTGGGCGCTCACTGTAAGATACGTATCCGATAAACTCATCTTT. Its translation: CALGEPHWALTVRYVSDKLIF.